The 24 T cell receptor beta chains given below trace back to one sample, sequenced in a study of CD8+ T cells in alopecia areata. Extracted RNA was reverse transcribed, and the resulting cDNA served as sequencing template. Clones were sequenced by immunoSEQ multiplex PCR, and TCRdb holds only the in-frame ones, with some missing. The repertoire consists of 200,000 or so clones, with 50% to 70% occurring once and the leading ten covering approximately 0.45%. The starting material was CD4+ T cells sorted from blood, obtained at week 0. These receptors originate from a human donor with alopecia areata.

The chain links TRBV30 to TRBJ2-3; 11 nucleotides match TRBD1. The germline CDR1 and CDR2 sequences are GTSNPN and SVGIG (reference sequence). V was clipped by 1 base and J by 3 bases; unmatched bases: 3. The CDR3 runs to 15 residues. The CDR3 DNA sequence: TGTGCCTGGAGTGGGGACAGGGGGATAACAGATACGCAGTATTTT. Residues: CAWSGDRGITDTQYF.

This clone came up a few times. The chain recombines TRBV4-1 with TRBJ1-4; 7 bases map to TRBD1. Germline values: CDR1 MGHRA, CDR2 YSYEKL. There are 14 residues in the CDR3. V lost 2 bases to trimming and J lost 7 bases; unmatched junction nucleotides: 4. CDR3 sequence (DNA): TGCGCCAGCAGCCAAACAGGGGTTCGTGAAAAACTGTTTTTT. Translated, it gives CASSQTGVREKLFF.

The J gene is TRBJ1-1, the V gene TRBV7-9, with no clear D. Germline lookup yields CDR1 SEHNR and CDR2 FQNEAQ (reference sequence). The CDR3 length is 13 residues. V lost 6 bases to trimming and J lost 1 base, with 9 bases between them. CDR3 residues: CASSRAENTEAFF. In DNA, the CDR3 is TGTGCCAGCAGTAGGGCAGAGAACACTGAAGCTTTCTTT.

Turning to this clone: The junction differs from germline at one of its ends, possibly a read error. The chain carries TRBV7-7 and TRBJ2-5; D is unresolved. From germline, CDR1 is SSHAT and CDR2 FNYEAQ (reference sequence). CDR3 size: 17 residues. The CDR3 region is CASSPGRWSGHQETQYF. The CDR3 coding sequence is TGTGCTAGCAGCCCTGGTAGGTGGTCGGGCCACCAAGAGACCCAGTACTTC.

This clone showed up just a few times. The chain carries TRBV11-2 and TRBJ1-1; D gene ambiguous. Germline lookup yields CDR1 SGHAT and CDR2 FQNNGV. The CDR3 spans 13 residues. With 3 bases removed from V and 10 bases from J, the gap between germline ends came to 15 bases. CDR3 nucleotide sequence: TGTGCCAGCAGCTTCGCATCGTCCGGAGTAGCTTTCTTT. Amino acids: CASSFASSGVAFF.

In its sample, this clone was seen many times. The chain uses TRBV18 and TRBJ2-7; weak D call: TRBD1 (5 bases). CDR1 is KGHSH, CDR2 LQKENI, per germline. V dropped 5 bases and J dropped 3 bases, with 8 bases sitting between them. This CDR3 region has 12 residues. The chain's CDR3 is CASSDDSYEQYF. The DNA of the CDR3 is TGTGCCAGCTCAGATGACAGCTACGAGCAGTACTTC.

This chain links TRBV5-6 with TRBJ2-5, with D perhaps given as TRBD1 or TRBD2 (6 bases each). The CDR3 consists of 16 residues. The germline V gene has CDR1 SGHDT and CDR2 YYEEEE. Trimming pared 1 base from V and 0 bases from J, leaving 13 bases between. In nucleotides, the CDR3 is TGTGCCAGCAGCTTGAGGGCGGGACACCACCAAGAGACCCAGTACTTC. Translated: CASSLRAGHHQETQYF.

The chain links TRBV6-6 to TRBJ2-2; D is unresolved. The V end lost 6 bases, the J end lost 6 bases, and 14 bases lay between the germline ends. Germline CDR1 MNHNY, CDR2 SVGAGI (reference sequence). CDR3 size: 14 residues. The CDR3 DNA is TGTGCCAGCAGCCCCCCAGGACGGGCCGGGGAGCTGTTTTTT. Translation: CASSPPGRAGELFF.

CDR3 in DNA: TGTGCCTGGAGCCAACCAGGGAGCGGGAGGGCCTGGAGTGAGCAGTTCTTC. It specifies CAWSQPGSGRAWSEQFF. J is TRBJ2-1 and V is TRBV30; TRBD2 matches at 10 bases. Germline trimming cut 3 bases from V and 9 bases from J; bases unmatched to any gene: 17. This CDR3 has 17 amino acids. CDR1 is GTSNPN, CDR2 SVGIG, per germline (reference sequence).

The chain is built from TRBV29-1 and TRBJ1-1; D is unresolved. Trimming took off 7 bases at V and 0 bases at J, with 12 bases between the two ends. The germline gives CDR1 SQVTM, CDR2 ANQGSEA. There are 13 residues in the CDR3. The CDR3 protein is CSAHILLNTEAFF. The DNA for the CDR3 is TGCAGCGCACACATATTATTGAACACTGAAGCTTTCTTT.

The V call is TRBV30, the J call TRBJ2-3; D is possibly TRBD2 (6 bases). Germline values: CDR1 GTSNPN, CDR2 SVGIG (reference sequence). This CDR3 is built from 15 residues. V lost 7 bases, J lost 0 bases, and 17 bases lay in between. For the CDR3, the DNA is TGTGCCTTAGGAGCTCTGGGGACTAGCACAGATACGCAGTATTTT. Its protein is CALGALGTSTDTQYF.

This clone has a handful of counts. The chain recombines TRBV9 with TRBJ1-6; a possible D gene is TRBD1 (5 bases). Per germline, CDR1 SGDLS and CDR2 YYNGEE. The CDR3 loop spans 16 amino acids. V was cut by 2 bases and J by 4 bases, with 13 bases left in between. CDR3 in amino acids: CASSVRGEPYNSPLHF. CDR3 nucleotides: TGTGCCAGCAGCGTGAGAGGGGAGCCTTATAATTCACCCCTCCACTTT.

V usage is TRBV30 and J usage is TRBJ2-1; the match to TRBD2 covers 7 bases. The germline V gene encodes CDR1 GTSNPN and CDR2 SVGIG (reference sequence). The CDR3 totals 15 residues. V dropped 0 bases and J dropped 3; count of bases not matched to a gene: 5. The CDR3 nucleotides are TGTGCCTGGAGTGTATGGGGGGGGATCTACAATGAGCAGTTCTTC. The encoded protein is CAWSVWGGIYNEQFF.

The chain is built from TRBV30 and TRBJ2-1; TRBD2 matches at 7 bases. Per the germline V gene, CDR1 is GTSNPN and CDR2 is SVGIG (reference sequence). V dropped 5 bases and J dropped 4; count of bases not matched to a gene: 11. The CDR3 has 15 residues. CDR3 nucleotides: TGTGCCTGGGTGGGTTCGGCTAGCGGATACAATGAGCAGTTCTTC. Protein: CAWVGSASGYNEQFF. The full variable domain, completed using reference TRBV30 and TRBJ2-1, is SQTIHQWPATLVQPVGSPLSLECTVEGTSNPNLYWYRQAAGRGLQLLFYSVGIGQISSEVPQNLSASRPQDRQFILSSKKLLLSDSGFYLCAWVGSASGYNEQFFGPGTRLTVL.

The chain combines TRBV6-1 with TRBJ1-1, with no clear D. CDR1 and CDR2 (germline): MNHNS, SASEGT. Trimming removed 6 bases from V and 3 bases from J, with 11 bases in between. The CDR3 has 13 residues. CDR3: CASRHGVDTEAFF. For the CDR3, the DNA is TGTGCCAGCAGGCACGGGGTTGACACTGAAGCTTTCTTT.

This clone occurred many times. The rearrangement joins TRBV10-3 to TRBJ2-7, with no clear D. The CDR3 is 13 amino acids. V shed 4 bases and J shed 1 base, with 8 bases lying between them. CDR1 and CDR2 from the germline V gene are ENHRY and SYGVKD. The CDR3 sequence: CAISGASSYEQYF. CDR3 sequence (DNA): TGTGCCATCAGTGGAGCGTCTTCCTACGAGCAGTACTTC.

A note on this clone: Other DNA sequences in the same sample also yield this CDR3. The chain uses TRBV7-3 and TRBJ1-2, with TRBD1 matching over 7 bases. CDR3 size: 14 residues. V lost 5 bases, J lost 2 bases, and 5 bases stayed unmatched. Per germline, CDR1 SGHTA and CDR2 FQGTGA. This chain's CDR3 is CASSPTTGNYGYTF. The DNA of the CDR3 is TGTGCCAGCAGCCCGACGACAGGGAACTATGGCTACACCTTC.

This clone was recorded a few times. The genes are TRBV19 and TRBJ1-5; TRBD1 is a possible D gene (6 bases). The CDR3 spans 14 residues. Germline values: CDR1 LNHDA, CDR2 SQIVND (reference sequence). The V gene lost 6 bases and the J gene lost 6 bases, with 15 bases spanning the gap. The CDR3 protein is CASSTHRVSQPQHF. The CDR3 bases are TGTGCCAGTAGCACCCACAGGGTTAGTCAGCCCCAGCATTTT.

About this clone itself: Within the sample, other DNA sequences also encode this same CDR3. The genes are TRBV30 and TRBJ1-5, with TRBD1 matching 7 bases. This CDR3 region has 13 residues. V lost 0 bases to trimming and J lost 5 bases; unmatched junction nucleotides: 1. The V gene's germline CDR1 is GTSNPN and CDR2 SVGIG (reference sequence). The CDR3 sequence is CAWSVQGDQPQHF. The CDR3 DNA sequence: TGTGCCTGGAGTGTCCAGGGGGATCAGCCCCAGCATTTT.

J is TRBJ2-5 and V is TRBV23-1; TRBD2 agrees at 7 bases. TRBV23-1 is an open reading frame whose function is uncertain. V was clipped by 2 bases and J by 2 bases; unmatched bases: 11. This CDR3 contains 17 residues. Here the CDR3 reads CASSQPLEEAGQETQYF. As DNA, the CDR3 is TGCGCCAGCAGTCAACCCCTCGAGGAAGCGGGGCAAGAGACCCAGTACTTC.

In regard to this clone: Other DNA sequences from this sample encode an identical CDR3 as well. Here the CDR3 reads CASSSTGGNQPQHF. For the CDR3, the DNA is TGCGCCAGCAGCAGCACAGGGGGAAATCAGCCCCAGCATTTT. The V and J genes are TRBV5-1 and TRBJ1-5; TRBD1 matches at 8 bases. Trimming took 4 bases from V and 4 from J; bases not matched to a gene: 4. The germline V gene encodes CDR1 SGHRS and CDR2 YFSETQ. The length of the CDR3 is 14 residues. The variable domain in full, completed from reference TRBV5-1 and TRBJ1-5, reads KAGVTQTPRYLIKTRGQQVTLSCSPISGHRSVSWYQQTPGQGLQFLFEYFSETQRNKGNFPGRFSGRQFSNSRSEMNVSTLELGDSALYLCASSSTGGNQPQHFGDGTRLSIL.

CDR3 region: CASSFAGEDTQYF. CDR3 bases: TGTGCCAGCAGCTTTGCGGGAGAGGATACGCAGTATTTT. The rearrangement joins TRBV7-9 to TRBJ2-3, with TRBD2 matching 7 bases. The germline V gene has CDR1 SEHNR and CDR2 FQNEAQ (reference sequence). The CDR3 sequence is 13 residues long. The trim removed 3 bases at V and 6 bases at J, leaving 3 bases unmatched.

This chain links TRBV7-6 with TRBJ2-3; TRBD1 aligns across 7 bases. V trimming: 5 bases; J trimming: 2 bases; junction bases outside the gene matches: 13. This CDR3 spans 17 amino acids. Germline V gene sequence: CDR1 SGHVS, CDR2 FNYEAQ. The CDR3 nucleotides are TGTGCCAGCAGCCCCTACCACACGGGACAGCCCACAGATACGCAGTATTTT. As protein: CASSPYHTGQPTDTQYF.

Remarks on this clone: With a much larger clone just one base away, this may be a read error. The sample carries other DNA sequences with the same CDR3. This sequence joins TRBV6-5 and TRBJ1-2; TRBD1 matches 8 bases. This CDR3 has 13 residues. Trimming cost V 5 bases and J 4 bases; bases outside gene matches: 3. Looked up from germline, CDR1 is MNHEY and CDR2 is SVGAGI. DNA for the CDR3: TGTGCCAGCAGTCCCGACAGGGGCTATGGCTACACCTTC. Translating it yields CASSPDRGYGYTF.